A selection of T cell receptor beta chains follows, all from one sample in a study of blood T cell repertoires in COVID-19. The data were produced by immunoSEQ multiplex PCR, yet TCRdb's version contains in-frame clones alone and is incomplete. The sample gives roughly 120,000 clones, 79% of which show up once; 3.5% to 4.5% is in the top ten. Sequenced material: peripheral blood. These receptors were obtained from a woman aged 80 or older with acute or convalescent COVID-19. Both conserved end residues are part of each CDR3. The D gene is left open where the match is weak. Size is stated for part of the rows, as once, few or many counts, or as a class when the clone is expanded.

v_call: TRBV3-1/TRBV3-2; j_call: TRBJ1-6; clone_size: NA; cdr3_length: 16; d_call: TRBD1; cdr3_nt: TGTGCCAGCAGCCAAAGCCGGGACAGGGGAAATTCACCCCTCCACTTT; cdr3_aa: CASSQSRDRGNSPLHF
v_call: TRBV2; j_call: TRBJ2-7; clone_size: NA; cdr3_length: 12; d_call: NA; cdr3_nt: TGTGCCAGCGGAGGAACCAGCTACGAGCAGTACTTC; cdr3_aa: CASGGTSYEQYF
v_call: TRBV7-2; j_call: TRBJ1-2; clone_size: NA; cdr3_length: 14; d_call: TRBD1; cdr3_nt: TGTGCCAGCAGCCCCGGAGGGGGCCGGTACGGCTACACCTTC; cdr3_aa: CASSPGGGRYGYTF
v_call: TRBV9; j_call: TRBJ2-2; clone_size: NA; cdr3_length: 15; d_call: TRBD2; cdr3_nt: TGTGCCAGCAGCGCACGGGGGGGGCCCACCGGGGAGCTGTTTTTT; cdr3_aa: CASSARGGPTGELFF
v_call: TRBV21-1; j_call: TRBJ2-1; clone_size: NA; cdr3_length: 15; d_call: NA; cdr3_nt: TGTGCCAGCAGCCTACCGGGACAGGGTTCCAATGAGCAGTTCTTC; cdr3_aa: CASSLPGQGSNEQFF
v_call: TRBV7-2; j_call: TRBJ1-2; clone_size: NA; cdr3_length: 14; d_call: NA; cdr3_nt: TGTGCCAGCAGCTTAGGACATACGGTGGAACGGGGGGACTTC; cdr3_aa: CASSLGHTVERGDF
v_call: TRBV7-3; j_call: TRBJ2-1; clone_size: NA; cdr3_length: 13; d_call: NA; cdr3_nt: TGTGCCAGCAACTTCGAGCGCGGGCTTGAGCAGTTCTTC; cdr3_aa: CASNFERGLEQFF
v_call: TRBV29-1; j_call: TRBJ1-1; clone_size: NA; cdr3_length: 11; d_call: NA; cdr3_nt: TGCAGCGTTGAAATAGGGGCTCGAGCTTTCTTT; cdr3_aa: CSVEIGARAFF
v_call: TRBV7-5; j_call: TRBJ1-1; clone_size: NA; cdr3_length: 9; d_call: NA; cdr3_nt: TGTGCCAGAAGCCCGGAAGCTTTCTTT; cdr3_aa: CARSPEAFF
v_call: TRBV7-9; j_call: TRBJ2-2; clone_size: NA; cdr3_length: 18; d_call: TRBD2; cdr3_nt: TGTGCCAGCAGCTTAGAAACTAGCGGGAGCCGGTTGTCCGGGGAGCTGTTTTTT; cdr3_aa: CASSLETSGSRLSGELFF
v_call: TRBV28; j_call: TRBJ2-1; clone_size: NA; cdr3_length: 15; d_call: TRBD2; cdr3_nt: TGTGCCAGCAGTTTTAGCGGGAGGGTTTACAATGAGCAGTTCTTC; cdr3_aa: CASSFSGRVYNEQFF
v_call: TRBV4-2; j_call: TRBJ2-7; clone_size: NA; cdr3_length: 15; d_call: NA; cdr3_nt: TGTGCCAGCAGCCAAGCTGGTGGGGAGGTACACGAGCAGTACTTC; cdr3_aa: CASSQAGGEVHEQYF
v_call: TRBV2; j_call: TRBJ2-7; clone_size: few; cdr3_length: 13; d_call: NA; cdr3_nt: TGTGCCAGCAAGTCAGGGGTGAGGAACGAGCAGTACTTC; cdr3_aa: CASKSGVRNEQYF
v_call: TRBV5-1; j_call: TRBJ2-1; clone_size: NA; cdr3_length: 13; d_call: NA; cdr3_nt: TGCGCCAGCAGCGACGGGGAATACAATGAGCAGTTCTTC; cdr3_aa: CASSDGEYNEQFF
v_call: TRBV5-6; j_call: TRBJ1-2; clone_size: NA; cdr3_length: 16; d_call: TRBD1; cdr3_nt: TGTGCCAGCAGCTTGTGGGACAGGGTACGGTCGTTTGGCTACACCTTC; cdr3_aa: CASSLWDRVRSFGYTF
v_call: TRBV5-1; j_call: TRBJ2-7; clone_size: few; cdr3_length: 16; d_call: NA; cdr3_nt: TGCGCCAGCAGCTCCCAGCTAACAGGGATCGCCTACGAGCAGTACTTC; cdr3_aa: CASSSQLTGIAYEQYF
v_call: TRBV7-9; j_call: TRBJ2-1; clone_size: NA; cdr3_length: 15; d_call: TRBD2; cdr3_nt: TGTGCCAGCAGCTTAGTAGCGGGGGGCTACAATGAGCAGTTCTTC; cdr3_aa: CASSLVAGGYNEQFF
v_call: TRBV6-5; j_call: TRBJ2-7; clone_size: NA; cdr3_length: 16; d_call: NA; cdr3_nt: TGTGCCAGCAGTTCAGGGTCTCGACAACCCCGGTACGAGCAGTACTTC; cdr3_aa: CASSSGSRQPRYEQYF
v_call: TRBV19; j_call: TRBJ1-1; clone_size: NA; cdr3_length: 18; d_call: TRBD1; cdr3_nt: TGTGCCAGTACCCGGGGGGACAGGGGAATTTTAGTGGACACTGAAGCTTTCTTT; cdr3_aa: CASTRGDRGILVDTEAFF
v_call: TRBV10-3; j_call: TRBJ2-7; clone_size: once; cdr3_length: 12; d_call: NA; cdr3_nt: TGTGCCATCAGTGACCCGGACAGACAGCAGTACTTC; cdr3_aa: CAISDPDRQQYF
v_call: TRBV6-5; j_call: TRBJ1-2; clone_size: many; cdr3_length: 14; d_call: TRBD1; cdr3_nt: TGTGCCAGCGCGGGACAGGGGGATGGAGTTGGCTACACCTTC; cdr3_aa: CASAGQGDGVGYTF
v_call: TRBV6-5; j_call: TRBJ1-1; clone_size: NA; cdr3_length: 13; d_call: NA; cdr3_nt: TGTGCCAGCAGTTCTTCAGGGAGGAGTGAAGCTTTCTTT; cdr3_aa: CASSSSGRSEAFF
v_call: TRBV11-3; j_call: TRBJ1-3; clone_size: NA; cdr3_length: 16; d_call: NA; cdr3_nt: TGTGCCAGCAGCTTAGTGGGTCCAGGGTACGGAAACACCATATATTTT; cdr3_aa: CASSLVGPGYGNTIYF
v_call: TRBV21-1; j_call: TRBJ1-3; clone_size: NA; cdr3_length: 15; d_call: NA; cdr3_nt: TGTGCCAGCAGCATTTCGGGACAGGTAGGAAACACCATATATTTT; cdr3_aa: CASSISGQVGNTIYF
v_call: TRBV29-1; j_call: TRBJ1-5; clone_size: NA; cdr3_length: 15; d_call: TRBD1; cdr3_nt: TGCAGCGTTGTAGTGGGACAGGGGGGCAATCAGCCCCAGCATTTT; cdr3_aa: CSVVVGQGGNQPQHF
v_call: TRBV7-3; j_call: TRBJ1-1; clone_size: NA; cdr3_length: 15; d_call: NA; cdr3_nt: TGTGCCAGCAGCTTAACGCGGGTGGGAAGAACTGAAGCTTTCTTT; cdr3_aa: CASSLTRVGRTEAFF